The text below deals with one T cell receptor beta chain. The data stem from a study of blood T cell repertoires in COVID-19. Per the original data handling: Reference gene primer amplification yielded estimated nucleated cell counts. Clones were sequenced by immunoSEQ multiplex PCR, and TCRdb holds only the in-frame ones, with some missing. Clone size and V and J calls were adopted from that table, with D and trimming inferred from the DNA. Among about 250,000 clones, around 88% were seen once, and the ten largest hold 5.5% to 6.5%. The V gene's germline CDR1 is SGHTA and CDR2 FQGNSA. V lost 6 bases and J lost 2, with 22 bases in between. CDR3 size: 18 residues.

The origin of this receptor is a woman at least 80 years old with COVID-19, enrolled during active disease. Sequencing was done on a sample of peripheral blood. The J gene is TRBJ1-4, the V gene TRBV7-2, with a weak D call TRBD1 (5 bases). Here the CDR3 reads CASSLEGGASPTNEKLFF. The CDR3 DNA follows: TGTGCCAGCAGTTTGGAGGGAGGGGCCTCCCCGACTAATGAAAAACTGTTTTTT.